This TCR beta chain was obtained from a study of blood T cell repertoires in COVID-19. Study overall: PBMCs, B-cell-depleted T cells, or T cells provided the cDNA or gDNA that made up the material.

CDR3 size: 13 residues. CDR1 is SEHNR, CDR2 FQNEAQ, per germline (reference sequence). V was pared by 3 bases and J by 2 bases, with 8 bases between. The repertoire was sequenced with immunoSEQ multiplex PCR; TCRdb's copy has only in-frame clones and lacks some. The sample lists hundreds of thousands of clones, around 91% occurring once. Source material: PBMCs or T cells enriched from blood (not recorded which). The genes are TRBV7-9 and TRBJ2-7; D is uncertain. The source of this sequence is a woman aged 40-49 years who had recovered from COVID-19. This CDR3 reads CASSFTPAYEQYF. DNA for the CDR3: TGTGCCAGCAGCTTCACCCCAGCCTACGAGCAGTACTTC.